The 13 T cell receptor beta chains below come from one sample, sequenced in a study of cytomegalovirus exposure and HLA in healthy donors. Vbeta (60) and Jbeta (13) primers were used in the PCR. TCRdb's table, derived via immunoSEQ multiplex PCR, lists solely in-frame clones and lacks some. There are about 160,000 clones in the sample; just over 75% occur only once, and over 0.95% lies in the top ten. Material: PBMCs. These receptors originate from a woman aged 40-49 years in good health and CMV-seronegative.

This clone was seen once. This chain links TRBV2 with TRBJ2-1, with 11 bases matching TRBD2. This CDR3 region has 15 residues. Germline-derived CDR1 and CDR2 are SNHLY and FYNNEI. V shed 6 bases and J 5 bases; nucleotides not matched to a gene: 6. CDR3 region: CASRTSGDINNEQFF. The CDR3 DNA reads TGTGCCAGCAGGACTAGCGGGGACATAAACAATGAGCAGTTCTTC.

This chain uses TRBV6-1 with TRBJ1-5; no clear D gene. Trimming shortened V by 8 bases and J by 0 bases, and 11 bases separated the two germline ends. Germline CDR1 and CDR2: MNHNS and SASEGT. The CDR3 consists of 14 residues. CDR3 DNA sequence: TGTGCCAGCTCGAGCCTACTTAGCAATCAGCCCCAGCATTTT. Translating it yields CASSSLLSNQPQHF.

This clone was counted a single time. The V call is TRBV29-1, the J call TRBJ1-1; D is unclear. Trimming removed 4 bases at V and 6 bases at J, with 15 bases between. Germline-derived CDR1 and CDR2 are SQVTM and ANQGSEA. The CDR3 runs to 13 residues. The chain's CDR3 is CSVVEADGAEAFF. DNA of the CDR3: TGCAGCGTTGTAGAGGCGGATGGAGCTGAAGCTTTCTTT.

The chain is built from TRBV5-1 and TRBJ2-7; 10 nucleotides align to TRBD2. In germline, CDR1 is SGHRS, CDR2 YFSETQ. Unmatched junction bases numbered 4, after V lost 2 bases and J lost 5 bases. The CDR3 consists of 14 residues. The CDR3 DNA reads TGCGCCAGCAGCTTACTAGCGGGAATAAACGAGCAGTACTTC. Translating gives CASSLLAGINEQYF.

Written as DNA, the CDR3 is TGTGCCAGCAGTGCGGGAGACGGGAGCAATGAGCAGTTCTTC. It is translated as CASSAGDGSNEQFF. This rearrangement joins TRBV6-1 to TRBJ2-1, with D tentatively TRBD2 (6 bases). The V gene lost 4 bases and the J gene lost 6 bases, with 13 bases spanning the gap. This CDR3 spans 14 amino acids. CDR1 is MNHNS, CDR2 SASEGT, per germline.

The CDR3 here is CASSSPGLAGHNEQFF. DNA for the CDR3: TGTGCCAGCAGCTCCCCGGGGCTAGCGGGGCACAATGAGCAGTTCTTC. This chain joins TRBV7-3 and TRBJ2-1, with 9 bases identical to TRBD2. The CDR3 sequence is 16 residues long. After removal of 4 bases from V and 5 bases from J, the junction contained 9 bases not matched to a gene. Germline CDR1 reads SGHTA; CDR2 reads FQGTGA.

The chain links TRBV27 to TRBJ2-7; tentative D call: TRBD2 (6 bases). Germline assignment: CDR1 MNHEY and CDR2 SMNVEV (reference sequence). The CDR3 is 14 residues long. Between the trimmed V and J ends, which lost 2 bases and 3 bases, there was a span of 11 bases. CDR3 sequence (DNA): TGTGCCAGCAGTTTAAGGGTGGAGGGCTACGAGCAGTACTTC. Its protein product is CASSLRVEGYEQYF.

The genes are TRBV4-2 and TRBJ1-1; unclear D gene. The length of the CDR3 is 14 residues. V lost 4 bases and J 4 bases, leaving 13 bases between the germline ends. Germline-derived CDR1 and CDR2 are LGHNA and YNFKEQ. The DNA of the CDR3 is TGTGCCAGCAGCCCCCACCGGTCGGGCACTGAAGCTTTCTTT. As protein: CASSPHRSGTEAFF.

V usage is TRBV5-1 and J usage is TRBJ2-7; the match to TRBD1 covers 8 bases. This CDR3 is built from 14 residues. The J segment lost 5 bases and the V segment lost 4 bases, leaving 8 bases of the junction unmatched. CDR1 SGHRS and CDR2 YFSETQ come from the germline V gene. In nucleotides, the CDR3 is TGCGCCAGCAGCAACGGACAGGGAAAGCACGAGCAGTACTTC. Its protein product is CASSNGQGKHEQYF.

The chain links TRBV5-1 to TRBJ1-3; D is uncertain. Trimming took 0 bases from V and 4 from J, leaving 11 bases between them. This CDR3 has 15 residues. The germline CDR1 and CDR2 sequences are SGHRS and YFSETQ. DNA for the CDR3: TGCGCCAGCAGCTTGGACGGGGAGACGGGAAACACCATATATTTT. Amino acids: CASSLDGETGNTIYF.

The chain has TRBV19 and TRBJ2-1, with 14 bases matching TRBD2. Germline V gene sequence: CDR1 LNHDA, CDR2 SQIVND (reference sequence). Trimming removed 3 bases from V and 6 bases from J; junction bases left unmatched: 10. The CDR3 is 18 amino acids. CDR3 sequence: CASSIGTGGLAGANEQFF. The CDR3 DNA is TGTGCCAGTAGTATCGGGACAGGGGGACTAGCGGGAGCCAATGAGCAGTTCTTC.

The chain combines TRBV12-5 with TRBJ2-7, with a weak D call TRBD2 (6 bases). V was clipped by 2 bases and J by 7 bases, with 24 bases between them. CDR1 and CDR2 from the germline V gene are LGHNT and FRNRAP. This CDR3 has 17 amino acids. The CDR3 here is CASGLKVPGVPEGEQYF. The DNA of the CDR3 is TGTGCTAGTGGTTTGAAGGTGCCGGGAGTCCCAGAGGGGGAGCAGTACTTC.

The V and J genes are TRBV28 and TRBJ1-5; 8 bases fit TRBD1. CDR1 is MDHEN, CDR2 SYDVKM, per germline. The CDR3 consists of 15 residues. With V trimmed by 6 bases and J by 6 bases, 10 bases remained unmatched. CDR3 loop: CASRLSDRVGQPQHF. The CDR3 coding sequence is TGTGCCAGCAGGCTATCGGACAGGGTTGGTCAGCCCCAGCATTTT.